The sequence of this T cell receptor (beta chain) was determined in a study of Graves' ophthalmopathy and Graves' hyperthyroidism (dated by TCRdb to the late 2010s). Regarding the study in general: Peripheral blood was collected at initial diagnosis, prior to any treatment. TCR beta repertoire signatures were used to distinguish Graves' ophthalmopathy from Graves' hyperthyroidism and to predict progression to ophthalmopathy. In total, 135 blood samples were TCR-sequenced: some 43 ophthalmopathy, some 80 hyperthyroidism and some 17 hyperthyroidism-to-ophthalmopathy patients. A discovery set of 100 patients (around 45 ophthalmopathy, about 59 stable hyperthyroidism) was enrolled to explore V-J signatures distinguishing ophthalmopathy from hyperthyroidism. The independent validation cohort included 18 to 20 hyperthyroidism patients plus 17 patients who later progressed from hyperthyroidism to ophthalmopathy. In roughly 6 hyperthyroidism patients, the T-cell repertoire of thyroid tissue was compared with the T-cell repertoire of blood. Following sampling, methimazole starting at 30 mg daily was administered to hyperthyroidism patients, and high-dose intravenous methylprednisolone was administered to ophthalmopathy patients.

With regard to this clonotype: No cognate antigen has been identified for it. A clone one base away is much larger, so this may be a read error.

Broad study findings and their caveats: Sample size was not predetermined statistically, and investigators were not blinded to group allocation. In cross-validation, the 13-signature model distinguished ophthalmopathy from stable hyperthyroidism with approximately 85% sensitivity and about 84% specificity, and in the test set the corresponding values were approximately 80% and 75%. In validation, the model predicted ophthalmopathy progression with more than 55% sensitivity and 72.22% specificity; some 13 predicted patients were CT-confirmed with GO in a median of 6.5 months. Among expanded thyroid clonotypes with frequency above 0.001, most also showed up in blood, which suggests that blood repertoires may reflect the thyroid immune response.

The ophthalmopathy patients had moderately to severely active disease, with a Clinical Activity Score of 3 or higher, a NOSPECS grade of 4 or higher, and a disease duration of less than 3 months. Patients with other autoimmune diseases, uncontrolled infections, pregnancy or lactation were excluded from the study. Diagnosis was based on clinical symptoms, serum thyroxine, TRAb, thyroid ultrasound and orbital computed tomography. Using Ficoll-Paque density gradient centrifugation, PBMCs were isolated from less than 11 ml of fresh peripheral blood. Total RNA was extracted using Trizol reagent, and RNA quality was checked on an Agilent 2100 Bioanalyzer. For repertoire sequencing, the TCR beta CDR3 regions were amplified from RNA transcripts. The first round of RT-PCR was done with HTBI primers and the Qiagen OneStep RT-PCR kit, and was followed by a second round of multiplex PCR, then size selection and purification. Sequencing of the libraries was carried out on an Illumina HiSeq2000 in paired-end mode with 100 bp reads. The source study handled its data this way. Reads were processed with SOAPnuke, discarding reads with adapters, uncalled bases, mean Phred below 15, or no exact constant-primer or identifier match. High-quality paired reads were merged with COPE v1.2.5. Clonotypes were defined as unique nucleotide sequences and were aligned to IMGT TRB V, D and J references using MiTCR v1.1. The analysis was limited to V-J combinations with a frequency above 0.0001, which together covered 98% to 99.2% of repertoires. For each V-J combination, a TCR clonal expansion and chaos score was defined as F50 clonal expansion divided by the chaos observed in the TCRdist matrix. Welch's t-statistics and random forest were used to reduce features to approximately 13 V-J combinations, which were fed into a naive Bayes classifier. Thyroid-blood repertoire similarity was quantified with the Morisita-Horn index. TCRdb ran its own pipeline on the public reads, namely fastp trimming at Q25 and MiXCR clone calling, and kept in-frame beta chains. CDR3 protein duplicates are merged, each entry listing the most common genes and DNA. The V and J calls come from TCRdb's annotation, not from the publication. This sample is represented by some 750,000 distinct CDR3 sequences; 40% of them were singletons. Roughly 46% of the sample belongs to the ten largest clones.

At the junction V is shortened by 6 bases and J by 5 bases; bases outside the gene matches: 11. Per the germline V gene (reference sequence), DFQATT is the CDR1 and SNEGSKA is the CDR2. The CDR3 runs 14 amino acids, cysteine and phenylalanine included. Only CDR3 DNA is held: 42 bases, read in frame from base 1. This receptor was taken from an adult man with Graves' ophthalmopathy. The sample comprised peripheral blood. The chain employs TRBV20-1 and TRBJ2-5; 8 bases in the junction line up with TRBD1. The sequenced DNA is TGCAGTGCGACCCAGACAGGGGTAGGGGAGACCCAGTACTTC. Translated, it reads CSATQTGVGETQYF.